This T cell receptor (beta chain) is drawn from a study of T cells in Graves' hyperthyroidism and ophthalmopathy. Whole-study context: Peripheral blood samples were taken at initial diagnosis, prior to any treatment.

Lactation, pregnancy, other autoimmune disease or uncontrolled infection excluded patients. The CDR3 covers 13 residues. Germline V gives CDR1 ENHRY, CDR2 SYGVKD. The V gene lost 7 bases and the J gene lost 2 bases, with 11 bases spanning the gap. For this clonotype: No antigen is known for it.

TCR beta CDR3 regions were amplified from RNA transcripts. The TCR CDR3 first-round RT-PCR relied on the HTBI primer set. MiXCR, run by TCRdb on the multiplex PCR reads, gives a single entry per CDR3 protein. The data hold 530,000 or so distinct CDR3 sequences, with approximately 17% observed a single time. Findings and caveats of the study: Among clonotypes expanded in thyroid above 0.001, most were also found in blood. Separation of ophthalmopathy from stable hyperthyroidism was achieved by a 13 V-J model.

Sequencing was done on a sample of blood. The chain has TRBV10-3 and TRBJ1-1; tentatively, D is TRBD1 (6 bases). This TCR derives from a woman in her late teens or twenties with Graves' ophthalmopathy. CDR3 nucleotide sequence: TGTGCCATCAAGGGGGGCCCCAACACTGAAGCTTTCTTT. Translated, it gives CAIKGGPNTEAFF.